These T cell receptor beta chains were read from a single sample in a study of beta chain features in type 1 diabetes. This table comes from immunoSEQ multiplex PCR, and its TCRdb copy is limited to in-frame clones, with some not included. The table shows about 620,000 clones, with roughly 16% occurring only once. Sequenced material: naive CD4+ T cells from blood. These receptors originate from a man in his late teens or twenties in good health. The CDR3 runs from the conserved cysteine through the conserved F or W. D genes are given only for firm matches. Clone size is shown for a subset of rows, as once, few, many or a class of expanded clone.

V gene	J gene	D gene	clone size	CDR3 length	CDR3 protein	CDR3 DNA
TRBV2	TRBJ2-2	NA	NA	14	CASIGNRASGELFF	TGTGCCAGCATAGGGAACAGGGCGAGCGGGGAGCTGTTTTTT
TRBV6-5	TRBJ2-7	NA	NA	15	CASRGEQIGAYEQYF	TGTGCCAGCAGAGGAGAACAGATAGGGGCCTACGAGCAGTACTTC
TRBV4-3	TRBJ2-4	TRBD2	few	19	CASSTQLAGAELAKNIQYF	TGCGCCAGCAGCACCCAACTAGCGGGGGCTGAATTGGCCAAAAACATTCAGTACTTC
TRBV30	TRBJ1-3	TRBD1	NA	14	CAWIKTGAGNTIYF	TGTGCCTGGATTAAGACAGGGGCGGGAAACACCATATATTTT
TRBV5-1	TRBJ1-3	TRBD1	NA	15	CASSQTGDSGNTIYF	TGCGCCAGCAGTCAGACAGGGGACTCTGGAAACACCATATATTTT
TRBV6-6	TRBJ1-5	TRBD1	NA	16	CASSYPGQVSNQPQHF	TGTGCCAGCAGTTACCCGGGACAGGTCAGCAATCAGCCCCAGCATTTT
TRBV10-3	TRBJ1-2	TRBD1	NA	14	CAITWDRAGYGYTF	TGTGCCATCACCTGGGACAGGGCAGGCTATGGCTACACCTTC
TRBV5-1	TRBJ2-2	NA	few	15	CASSLETGNTGELFF	TGCGCCAGCAGCTTGGAGACAGGGAACACCGGGGAGCTGTTTTTT
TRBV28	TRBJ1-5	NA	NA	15	CASSLEPYSNQPQHF	TGTGCCAGCAGTTTGGAGCCCTATAGCAATCAGCCCCAGCATTTT
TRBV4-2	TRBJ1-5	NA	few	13	CASSREQGQPQHF	TGTGCCAGCAGCCGAGAACAGGGTCAGCCCCAGCATTTT
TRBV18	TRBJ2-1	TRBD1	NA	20	CASSSLGDRSTTNPYNEQFF	TGTGCCAGCTCATCGCTCGGGGACAGGTCAACGACGAACCCCTACAATGAGCAGTTCTTC
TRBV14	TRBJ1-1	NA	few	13	CASSQVYRTEAFF	TGTGCCAGCAGCCAAGTGTACCGGACTGAAGCTTTCTTT
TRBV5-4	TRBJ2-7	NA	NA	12	CASSLDIHEQYF	TGTGCCAGCAGCCTGGACATCCACGAGCAGTACTTC
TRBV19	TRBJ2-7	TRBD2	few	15	CASSIAASGDYEQYF	TGTGCCAGTAGTATCGCGGCTAGCGGAGACTACGAGCAGTACTTC
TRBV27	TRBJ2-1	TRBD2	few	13	CASSLREGNEQFF	TGTGCCAGCAGTCTGCGGGAGGGCAATGAGCAGTTCTTC
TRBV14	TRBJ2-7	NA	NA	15	CASSAPGTGPYEQYF	TGTGCCAGCAGCGCACCGGGTACGGGGCCCTACGAGCAGTACTTC
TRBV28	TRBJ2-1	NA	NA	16	CASSSGGGSSYNEQFF	TGTGCCAGCAGCTCAGGGGGGGGAAGCTCCTACAATGAGCAGTTCTTC
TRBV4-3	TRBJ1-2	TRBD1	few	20	CASSQDLPDRWGAANYGYTF	TGCGCCAGCAGCCAAGATTTACCGGACAGGTGGGGGGCTGCGAACTATGGCTACACCTTC
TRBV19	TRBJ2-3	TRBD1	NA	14	CASSIQGERYTQYF	TGTGCCAGTAGTATCCAGGGGGAACGATATACGCAGTATTTT
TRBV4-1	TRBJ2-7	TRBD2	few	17	CASSPFVRLAGLYEQYF	TGCGCCAGCAGCCCTTTTGTCCGACTAGCGGGATTGTACGAGCAGTACTTC
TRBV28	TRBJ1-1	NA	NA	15	CASSSVTGRGTEAFF	TGTGCCAGCAGTAGTGTCACAGGCCGGGGCACTGAAGCTTTCTTT
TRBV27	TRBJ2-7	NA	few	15	CASSLRGRERYEQYF	TGTGCCAGCAGTTTAAGGGGGCGGGAGAGGTACGAGCAGTACTTC
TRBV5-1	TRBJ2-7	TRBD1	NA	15	CASSFGDSIVYEQYF	TGCGCCAGCAGCTTTGGGGACAGCATAGTGTACGAGCAGTACTTC
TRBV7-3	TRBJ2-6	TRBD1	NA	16	CASSLAGGIGANVLTF	TGTGCCAGCAGCTTAGCAGGGGGCATTGGGGCCAACGTCCTGACTTTC
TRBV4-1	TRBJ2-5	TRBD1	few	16	CASSQNGGQVQETQYF	TGCGCCAGCAGCCAGAACGGCGGACAGGTCCAAGAGACCCAGTACTTC
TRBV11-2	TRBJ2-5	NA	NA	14	CASSLGLNSETQYF	TGTGCCAGCAGCTTAGGCCTTAATTCGGAGACCCAGTACTTC
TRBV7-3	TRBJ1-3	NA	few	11	CASSGGNTIYF	TGTGCCAGCAGCGGTGGAAACACCATATATTTT
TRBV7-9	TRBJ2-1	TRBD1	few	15	CASSLPQGAVNEQFF	TGTGCCAGCAGCTTACCTCAGGGGGCTGTCAATGAGCAGTTCTTC
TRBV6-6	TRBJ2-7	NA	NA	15	CASSPVAPAGYEQYF	TGTGCCAGCAGCCCAGTGGCCCCGGCGGGCTACGAGCAGTACTTC
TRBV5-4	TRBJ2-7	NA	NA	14	CASSSSVSFCEQYF	TGTGCCAGCAGCTCCAGCGTCTCGTTTTGCGAGCAGTACTTC
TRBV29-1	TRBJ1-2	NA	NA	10	CSVSHGGYTF	TGCAGCGTTTCGCATGGTGGCTACACCTTC
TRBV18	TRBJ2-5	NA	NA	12	CASSGRQETQYF	TGTGCCAGCTCAGGAAGACAAGAGACCCAGTACTTC
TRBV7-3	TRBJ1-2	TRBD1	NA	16	CASSSIGTGMFYGYTF	TGTGCCAGCAGCTCAATCGGGACAGGGATGTTTTATGGCTACACCTTC
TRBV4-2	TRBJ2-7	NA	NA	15	CASSQEETESYEQYF	TGTGCCAGCAGCCAAGAGGAGACAGAGTCCTACGAGCAGTACTTC
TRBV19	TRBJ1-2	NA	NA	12	CASTTEGYGYTF	TGTGCCAGCACCACAGAAGGCTATGGCTACACCTTC
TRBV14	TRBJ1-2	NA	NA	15	CASSQNQLANYGYTF	TGTGCCAGCAGCCAAAATCAATTAGCTAACTATGGCTACACCTTC
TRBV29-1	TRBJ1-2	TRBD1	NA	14	CSVPPTGRVYGYTF	TGCAGCGTTCCCCCGACAGGGAGGGTCTATGGCTACACCTTC
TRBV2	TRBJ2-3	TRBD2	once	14	CATLGLAGTDTQYF	TGTGCCACCTTGGGACTAGCGGGCACAGATACGCAGTATTTT
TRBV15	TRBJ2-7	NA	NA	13	CATSRDPAYEQYF	TGTGCCACCAGCAGAGACCCCGCCTACGAGCAGTACTTC
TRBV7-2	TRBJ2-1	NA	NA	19	CASSFDYHALHRSYNEQFF	TGTGCCAGCAGCTTCGACTACCACGCCCTACACCGCTCCTACAATGAGCAGTTCTTC
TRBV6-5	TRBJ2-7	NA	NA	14	CASNQRGMSYEQYF	TGTGCCAGCAACCAAAGAGGGATGTCCTACGAGCAGTACTTC
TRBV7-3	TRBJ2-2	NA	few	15	CASSFRGSGTGELFF	TGTGCCAGCAGTTTCCGAGGTAGCGGCACCGGGGAGCTGTTTTTT
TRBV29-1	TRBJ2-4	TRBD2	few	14	CSAKREWAKNIQYF	TGCAGCGCAAAGCGGGAGTGGGCCAAAAACATTCAGTACTTC
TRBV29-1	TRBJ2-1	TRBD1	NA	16	CSATQTGQRSYNEQFF	TGCAGCGCAACTCAGACAGGGCAACGGTCCTACAATGAGCAGTTCTTC
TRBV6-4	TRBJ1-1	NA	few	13	CASSAERGTEAFF	TGTGCCAGCAGCGCCGAGCGGGGGACTGAAGCTTTCTTT
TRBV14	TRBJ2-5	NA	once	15	CASSQERKYQETQYF	TGTGCCAGCAGCCAAGAACGAAAATATCAAGAGACCCAGTACTTC
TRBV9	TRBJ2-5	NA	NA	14	CASSVVGGSETQYF	TGTGCCAGCAGCGTAGTGGGGGGATCGGAGACCCAGTACTTC
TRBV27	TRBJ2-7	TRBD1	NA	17	CASSLKPPDRGGYEQYF	TGTGCCAGCAGTCTAAAACCCCCGGACAGGGGTGGCTACGAGCAGTACTTC
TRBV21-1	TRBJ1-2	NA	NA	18	CASSKTPDRVPTNYGYTF	TGTGCCAGCAGCAAAACCCCCGACAGGGTCCCCACTAACTATGGCTACACCTTC
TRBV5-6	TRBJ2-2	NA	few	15	CASSFSLDNTGELFF	TGTGCCAGCAGCTTCTCCCTTGATAACACCGGGGAGCTGTTTTTT
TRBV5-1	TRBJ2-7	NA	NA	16	CASSPKAGTHSYEQYF	TGCGCCAGCAGTCCCAAGGCAGGGACCCACTCCTACGAGCAGTACTTC
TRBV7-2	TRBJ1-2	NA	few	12	CASSPRREGYTF	TGTGCCAGCAGCCCCCGAAGGGAGGGCTACACCTTC
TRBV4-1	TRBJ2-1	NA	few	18	CASNGGLAEKRSYNEQFF	TGCGCCAGTAATGGGGGGCTAGCGGAAAAACGCTCCTACAATGAGCAGTTCTTC
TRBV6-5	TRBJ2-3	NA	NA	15	CASIPSGGGGASQYF	TGTGCCAGCATCCCCTCAGGGGGAGGGGGCGCGTCGCAGTATTTT
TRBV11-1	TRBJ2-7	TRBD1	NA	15	CASSSRQGFPYEQYF	TGTGCCAGCAGCTCCCGACAGGGTTTCCCCTACGAGCAGTACTTC